The 32 T cell receptor beta chains in this list originate from one sample, sequenced in a study of T cells after yellow fever vaccination. TCRdb called the 5' RACE reads again in MiXCR, with one record for every CDR3 protein. In the table there are 400,000 to 650,000 distinct CDR3 sequences, just over 20% of which are singletons. Material: PBMCs, obtained around 3 weeks after the first yellow fever vaccination. The receptors here all came from a man younger than 35 who received the YFV17D yellow fever vaccine.

The chain is built from TRBV7-2 and TRBJ2-1; D is possibly TRBD2 (5 bases). This CDR3 is built from 15 residues. The germline CDR1 and CDR2 sequences are SGHTA and FQGNSA. The V and J ends lost 4 bases and 8 bases respectively, with 18 bases between them. The CDR3 spells CASSSERRLKDEQFF. CDR3 coding DNA: TGTGCCAGCAGCTCCGAAAGGAGGTTGAAGGATGAGCAGTTCTTC.

This clonotype came up a few times. V gene TRBV5-1 combines with J gene TRBJ2-3; perhaps TRBD1 as D (7 bases). CDR1 and CDR2 (germline): SGHRS, YFSETQ. There are 14 residues in the CDR3. The V end lost 7 bases, the J end lost 8 bases, and 20 bases lay between the germline ends. CDR3 protein: CASCLQHQGGTQYF. The DNA for the CDR3 is TGCGCCAGCTGCCTGCAACATCAGGGGGGTACGCAGTATTTT.

This chain uses TRBV12-3 or TRBV12-4 with TRBJ1-4; D ambiguous. The length of the CDR3 is 15 residues. Deletions cut 6 bases from V and 0 bases from J, with 11 bases between. CDR3 DNA: TGTGCCAGCAGACCATACAGAACAACTAATGAAAAACTGTTTTTT. Translation: CASRPYRTTNEKLFF.

This chain joins TRBV12-3 or TRBV12-4 and TRBJ2-3; D might be TRBD1 or TRBD2, each matching 5 bases. This CDR3 has 15 amino acids. Trimming stripped 7 bases from V and 0 bases from J, with 14 bases between. The CDR3 here is CASKGRGRSTDTQYF. CDR3 in DNA: TGTGCCAGCAAAGGCCGGGGCCGTAGCACAGATACGCAGTATTTT.

This clonotype has only a few counts. V gene TRBV13 combines with J gene TRBJ2-2; TRBD1 matches at 7 bases. The trim removed 6 bases at V and 1 base at J, leaving 2 bases unmatched. The CDR3 is 14 residues long. Germline V gives CDR1 PRHDT, CDR2 FYEKMQ (reference sequence). As DNA, the CDR3 is TGTGCCAGCAGGCGGACAGGGAACACCGGGGAGCTGTTTTTT. Its translation is CASRRTGNTGELFF.

The chain is built from TRBV9 and TRBJ2-7; 10 nucleotides align to TRBD2. Germline CDR1 is SGDLS and CDR2 is YYNGEE. V gave up 4 bases and J gave up 3 bases; unmatched junction bases: 7. This CDR3 spans 15 amino acids. The CDR3 region is CASSPGLAGVYEQYF. The CDR3 DNA is TGTGCCAGCAGCCCAGGGCTAGCGGGGGTCTACGAGCAGTACTTC.

This chain connects TRBV30 to TRBJ2-1; 8 positions match TRBD2. With 0 bases clipped from V and 14 bases from J, the junction kept 6 bases outside the gene matches. The CDR3 is 12 amino acids. Germline lookup yields CDR1 GTSNPN and CDR2 SVGIG (reference sequence). The CDR3: CAWSVLSGGKFF. In DNA form, the CDR3 reads TGTGCCTGGAGTGTACTGAGCGGGGGCAAGTTCTTC.

As to this clonotype: A junction boundary mismatches the germline segment, possibly from a read error. The rearrangement uses TRBV2 and TRBJ2-1; no firm D call. Looked up from germline, CDR1 is SNHLY and CDR2 is FYNNEI. This CDR3 region has 11 residues. The CDR3: CGSSAVDEQFF. For the CDR3, the DNA is TGTGGCAGCAGTGCGGTGGATGAGCAGTTCTTC.

This clonotype was detected only a few times. The chain recombines TRBV5-1 with TRBJ2-3; 8 bases map to TRBD1. CDR3 length equals 14 residues. J gave up 5 bases and V 2 bases, and 4 bases lay outside the gene matches. Germline V gene sequence: CDR1 SGHRS, CDR2 YFSETQ. CDR3 sequence reads: CASSFFTGGDTQYF. The CDR3 nucleotides are TGCGCCAGCAGCTTTTTTACAGGGGGAGATACGCAGTATTTT.

This rearrangement joins TRBV14 to TRBJ2-2; D remains ambiguous. The V and J ends lost 4 bases and 3 bases respectively, with 9 bases between them. The CDR3 is made up of 14 amino acids. Germline CDR1 SGHDN, CDR2 FVKESK. CDR3 loop: CASSLPWDTGELFF. The CDR3 DNA is TGTGCCAGCAGCCTTCCCTGGGACACCGGGGAGCTGTTTTTT.

The chain carries TRBV6-5 and TRBJ2-7; 10 positions match TRBD2. This CDR3 has 15 residues. Germline CDR1 reads MNHEY; CDR2 reads SVGAGI. Losses at the gene ends were 2 bases for V and 2 bases for J; bases not matched to a gene: 3. The CDR3 here is CASSYERGGTYEQYF. CDR3 DNA sequence: TGTGCCAGCAGTTACGAGCGGGGGGGGACCTACGAGCAGTACTTC.

This clonotype was picked up many times. This rearrangement joins TRBV9 to TRBJ2-3; D unresolved. Germline values: CDR1 SGDLS, CDR2 YYNGEE. CDR3 size: 12 residues. Trimming removed 0 bases from V and 5 bases from J, with 4 bases in between. The CDR3 here is CASSVDRDTQYF. The CDR3 nucleotides read TGTGCCAGCAGCGTAGATAGAGATACGCAGTATTTT. The full variable domain, with the rest looked up from reference TRBV9 and TRBJ2-3, is DSGVTQTPKHLITATGQRVTLRCSPRSGDLSVYWYQQSLDQGLQFLIQYYNGEERAKGNILERFSAQQFPDLHSELNLSSLELGDSALYFCASSVDRDTQYFGPGTRLTVL.

The table lists this clonotype with many counts. The chain combines TRBV2 with TRBJ2-3; D is uncertain. In germline, CDR1 is SNHLY, CDR2 FYNNEI. Deletions cut 6 bases from V and 2 bases from J, with 6 bases between. CDR3 length: 12 residues. CDR3 region: CASRPLTDTQYF. CDR3 sequence (DNA): TGTGCCAGCAGGCCCCTCACAGATACGCAGTATTTT.

This clonotype was detected a few times. The chain recombines TRBV3-1 with TRBJ2-1; either TRBD1 or TRBD2 may fit D (5 bases each). The CDR3 runs to 15 residues. The V end lost 5 bases, the J end lost 6 bases, and 17 bases lay between the germline ends. Germline V lookup: CDR1 LGHDT, CDR2 YNNKEL (reference sequence). The CDR3 loop reads CASSNGGLVSNEQFF. In DNA form, the CDR3 reads TGTGCCAGCAGCAATGGGGGTCTGGTAAGCAATGAGCAGTTCTTC.

This sequence joins TRBV7-2 and TRBJ2-7; possible D gene TRBD1, 6 bases. The CDR3 has 14 amino acids. The germline V and J ends were trimmed by 5 bases and 4 bases, with 15 bases remaining between them. The germline gives CDR1 SGHTA, CDR2 FQGNSA. CDR3 coding DNA: TGTGCCAGCAGCCGAACTGACAGGAGGTACGAGCAGTACTTC. It codes for CASSRTDRRYEQYF.

In this sample, this clonotype turned up many times. The chain uses TRBV5-1 and TRBJ2-3; 8 nucleotides align to TRBD1. This CDR3 is built from 16 residues. Per germline, CDR1 SGHRS and CDR2 YFSETQ. V lost 0 bases to trimming and J lost 1 base; unmatched junction nucleotides: 4. The CDR3 sequence: CASSLAVTGGTDTQYF. CDR3 nucleotides: TGCGCCAGCAGCTTGGCCGTGACAGGGGGCACAGATACGCAGTATTTT.

This clonotype has just a few counts. The gene calls are TRBV6-2 or TRBV6-3 and TRBJ1-2, with D unclear. Germline V gives CDR1 MNHEY, CDR2 SVGEGT. The CDR3 consists of 13 residues. Trimming stripped 4 bases from V and 8 bases from J, with 14 bases between. This CDR3 reads CASSSPWLDGYTF. The CDR3 DNA is TGTGCCAGCAGTTCCCCCTGGTTGGACGGCTACACCTTC.

This clonotype came up a few times. The chain links TRBV5-8 to TRBJ1-1; D may be TRBD1 (5 bases). This CDR3 region has 14 residues. Germline loops: CDR1 SGHTS, CDR2 YDEGEE. V lost 2 bases to trimming and J lost 1 base, with 9 bases between them. The CDR3 DNA sequence: TGTGCCAGCAGCTTTTGGAGGGGGAACACTGAAGCTTTCTTT. Protein product: CASSFWRGNTEAFF.

J is TRBJ2-1 and V is TRBV4-3; 9 bases are shared with TRBD2. Germline CDR1 and CDR2: LGHNA and YSLEER. CDR3 size: 16 residues. V gave up 4 bases and J gave up 4 bases; unmatched junction bases: 8. The CDR3 here is CASSPVGSGGYNEQFF. CDR3 coding DNA: TGCGCCAGCAGCCCCGTGGGGAGCGGGGGGTACAATGAGCAGTTCTTC.

This clonotype was seen a handful of times. The chain joins TRBV6-1 to TRBJ2-7; 8 bases fit TRBD1. The CDR3 has 15 residues. Trimming took 5 bases from V and 5 from J; bases not matched to a gene: 11. Germline CDR1 reads MNHNS; CDR2 reads SASEGT. For the CDR3, the DNA is TGTGCCAGCAGTACCCTGGACAGGGTTAATGACGAGCAGTACTTC. Its protein is CASSTLDRVNDEQYF.

This clonotype was counted between two and nine times. The gene calls are TRBV6-6 and TRBJ2-2, with D hard to call. This CDR3 spans 13 amino acids. V dropped 6 bases and J dropped 6 bases, with 11 bases sitting between them. CDR1 is MNHNY and CDR2 is SVGAGI in the germline V gene (reference sequence). The CDR3 protein is CASRTASPGELFF. For the CDR3, the DNA is TGTGCCAGCAGAACAGCATCTCCCGGGGAGCTGTTTTTT.

This rearrangement joins TRBV27 to TRBJ2-7; D is unresolved. Trimming removed 4 bases from V and 0 bases from J, with 10 bases in between. From germline, CDR1 is MNHEY and CDR2 SMNVEV (reference sequence). This CDR3 has 14 amino acids. The CDR3 protein is CASSSRMSSYEQYF. The CDR3 coding sequence is TGTGCCAGCAGTTCGCGCATGAGCTCCTACGAGCAGTACTTC.

This rearrangement joins TRBV5-5 to TRBJ2-5; 10 nucleotides align to TRBD2. J gave up 3 bases and V 0 bases, and 2 bases lay outside the gene matches. This CDR3 contains 15 residues. Per the germline V gene, CDR1 is SGHKS and CDR2 is YYEKEE (reference sequence). In DNA, the CDR3 is TGTGCCAGCAGCTTGGTGCTAGCGGGGGAAGAGACCCAGTACTTC. Translation: CASSLVLAGEETQYF.

This clonotype has only a few counts. This chain uses TRBV4-2 with TRBJ1-2; D possibly corresponds to TRBD1 (6 bases). This CDR3 comprises 15 residues. The germline gives CDR1 LGHNA, CDR2 YNFKEQ. V lost 1 base, J lost 5 bases, and 14 bases lay in between. DNA of the CDR3: TGTGCCAGCAGCCAAGCGACGGGAGGGGGGTATGGCTACACCTTC. As protein: CASSQATGGGYGYTF.

This chain uses TRBV20-1 with TRBJ1-4; D is undetermined. Germline CDR1 DFQATT, CDR2 SNEGSKA (reference sequence). Trimming removed 0 bases at V and 7 bases at J, with 12 bases between. This CDR3 is built from 14 residues. The CDR3 region has the DNA TGCAGTGCTAGAGATCACCTGGGATCTGAAAAACTGTTTTTT. This sequence encodes CSARDHLGSEKLFF.

This clonotype has a handful of counts. The chain combines TRBV20-1 with TRBJ2-3, with 8 bases that match TRBD2. In germline, CDR1 is DFQATT, CDR2 SNEGSKA (reference sequence). The CDR3 extends over 13 amino acids. The CDR3 protein is CKYSGARGDTQYF. In DNA, the CDR3 is TGCAAATATAGCGGGGCTCGCGGAGATACGCAGTATTTT.

The rearrangement joins TRBV4-1 to TRBJ2-1, with 8 bases fitting TRBD2. Germline CDR1 and CDR2: MGHRA and YSYEKL. The CDR3 covers 15 residues. The V and J ends lost 1 base and 10 bases, in that order; junction bases with no gene match: 9. CDR3: CASSQAPAGALEQFF. In nucleotides, the CDR3 is TGCGCCAGCAGCCAAGCCCCAGCGGGGGCACTCGAGCAGTTCTTC.

This clonotype showed up just a few times. The chain couples TRBV6-2 or TRBV6-3 to TRBJ2-3; tentative D call: TRBD1 (5 bases). The V end lost 7 bases, the J end lost 8 bases, and 22 bases lay between the germline ends. Germline assignment: CDR1 MNHEY and CDR2 SVGEGT. CDR3 length: 15 residues. Here the CDR3 DNA reads TGTGCCAGCACTTATGGGGCGGCCATGTCTAGTACGCAGTATTTT. This encodes CASTYGAAMSSTQYF.

This clonotype was observed a handful of times. The chain has TRBV5-6 and TRBJ2-7; TRBD1 agrees at 8 bases. V lost 4 bases to trimming and J lost 7 bases; unmatched junction nucleotides: 10. The germline CDR1 and CDR2 sequences are SGHDT and YYEEEE. The CDR3 extends over 14 amino acids. Here the CDR3 DNA reads TGTGCCAGCAGCCGTGGGACAGGCGAAAGGGAGCAGTACTTC. Its translation: CASSRGTGEREQYF. Based on the CDR3 plus reference TRBV5-6 and TRBJ2-7, the full variable domain is DAGVTQSPTHLIKTRGQQVTLRCSPKSGHDTVSWYQQALGQGPQFIFQYYEEEERQRGNFPDRFSGHQFPNYSSELNVNALLLGDSALYLCASSRGTGEREQYFGPGTRLTVT.

This clonotype turned up a few times. The V gene is TRBV5-5, the J gene TRBJ2-5; 7 positions match TRBD2. Germline V lookup: CDR1 SGHKS, CDR2 YYEKEE (reference sequence). Trimming at V came to 4 bases and at J to 4 bases, leaving 10 bases not matched to a gene. CDR3 size: 15 residues. DNA of the CDR3: TGTGCCAGCAGCACCCACTCTAGCGGACGAGAGACCCAGTACTTC. Protein: CASSTHSSGRETQYF.

This chain links TRBV20-1 with TRBJ2-5; 9 bases align to TRBD2. V was clipped by 4 bases and J by 1 base; unmatched bases: 7. This CDR3 is built from 15 residues. The germline gives CDR1 DFQATT, CDR2 SNEGSKA (reference sequence). DNA of the CDR3: TGCAGTGCTAACCGGGGTAGCGGGGGCCAAGAGACCCAGTACTTC. Its protein is CSANRGSGGQETQYF.

This clonotype was counted at least ten times. V is TRBV4-2 and J is TRBJ2-3; 10 nucleotides line up with TRBD2. V shed 0 bases and J 3 bases; nucleotides not matched to a gene: 0. This CDR3 is 15 amino acids long. Germline CDR1 LGHNA, CDR2 YNFKEQ. CDR3 region: CASSQEGLATDTQYF. CDR3 nucleotides: TGTGCCAGCAGCCAAGAGGGACTAGCGACAGATACGCAGTATTTT.